This is a list of T cell receptor beta chains from one sample in a study of blood T cell repertoires in COVID-19. The repertoire was sequenced with immunoSEQ multiplex PCR; TCRdb's copy has only in-frame clones and lacks some. The sample yields about 120,000 clones, around 80% seen once. Sequencing was done on a sample of peripheral blood. The receptors shown here come from a man aged 55-75 years with active or convalescent COVID-19. Each CDR3 is given with its conserved first and last residue. D genes are given only for firm matches. Where a row states a size, it is once, few, many or the class of an expanded clone; other rows omit it.

J,D,V,size,DNA,CDR3
TRBJ2-7,.,TRBV9,.,TGTGCCAGCAGCGCCGGGTTCCCCTACGAGCAGTACTTC,CASSAGFPYEQYF
TRBJ2-7,.,TRBV16,.,TGTGCCAGCAGCCGCGATGAGGGTTCTAACTACGAGCAGTACTTC,CASSRDEGSNYEQYF
TRBJ2-3,.,TRBV19,once,TGTGCCACCTCCAGGGCTAGCGCCCTGGCAGATACGCAGTATTTT,CATSRASALADTQYF
TRBJ2-3,.,TRBV29-1,.,TGCAGCGTTGAGGCGGCCCTCACAGATACGCAGTATTTT,CSVEAALTDTQYF
TRBJ2-5,.,TRBV4-1,once,TGCGCCAGCAGCCAAGATTTTAGGGGGACCCAGTACTTC,CASSQDFRGTQYF
TRBJ2-2,.,TRBV24-1,.,TGTGCCACCAGTGAGGACGACAAAGGGGGGGACACCGGGGAGCTGTTTTTT,CATSEDDKGGDTGELFF
TRBJ2-1,TRBD1,TRBV19,.,TGTGGGGCAGGGGGCTCCTACAATGAGCAGTTCTTC,CGAGGSYNEQFF
TRBJ2-3,.,TRBV6-6,.,TGTGCCAGTACTACGGGACTCACTACAGATACGCAGTATTTT,CASTTGLTTDTQYF
TRBJ1-2,.,TRBV12-3/TRBV12-4,.,TGTGCCAGCAGTTTCAGGGGAAACTATGGCTACACCTTC,CASSFRGNYGYTF
TRBJ1-1,.,TRBV5-4,.,TGTGCCAGCAGCGAACAGAGAACTAACACTGAAGCTTTCTTT,CASSEQRTNTEAFF
TRBJ2-5,.,TRBV4-3,.,TGCGCCAGCAGCCAAAACGTCGCAGGGCAAGAGACCCAGTACTTC,CASSQNVAGQETQYF
TRBJ2-4,.,TRBV28,.,TGTGCCAGCAGTTTCATACAGAAAAACATTCAGTACTTC,CASSFIQKNIQYF
TRBJ2-5,.,TRBV2,few,TGTGCCAGCACCTCGAACTTGCAGACCCAGTACTTC,CASTSNLQTQYF
TRBJ1-5,.,TRBV6-5,.,TGTGCCAGCAGCATTACCCGCGGGCAGCCCCAGCATTTT,CASSITRGQPQHF
TRBJ1-3,TRBD1,TRBV28,.,TGTGCCAGCAGTCTCGACAGGGGGCACGCTGGAAACACCATATATTTT,CASSLDRGHAGNTIYF
TRBJ2-2,.,TRBV11-3,few,TGTGCCAGCAGCCCGCGAAACACCGGGGAGCTGTTTTTT,CASSPRNTGELFF
TRBJ2-7,.,TRBV28,.,TGTGCCAGCAGTTTCTCCCAGCGGTTCTACTACGAGCAGTACTTC,CASSFSQRFYYEQYF
TRBJ2-3,.,TRBV6-5,few,TGTGCCAGCAGAACGGGGATCAACACAGATACGCAGTATTTT,CASRTGINTDTQYF
TRBJ1-5,.,TRBV6-2/TRBV6-3,.,TGTGCCAGCAGTTACAGGGAGGGGAGCAATCAGCCCCAGCATTTT,CASSYREGSNQPQHF
TRBJ1-4,.,TRBV7-9,.,TGTGCCAGCAGCTTAGGGGGAACTTCGGGGGAAAAACTGTTTTTT,CASSLGGTSGEKLFF
TRBJ2-1,.,TRBV9,.,TGTGCCAGCAGGAAGGGGGAGCAGGGACAGCAGTTCTTC,CASRKGEQGQQFF
TRBJ1-4,.,TRBV27,.,TGTGCCAGCAGTTTAACGGGGGGCTGGAATGAAAAACTGTTTTTT,CASSLTGGWNEKLFF
TRBJ2-5,TRBD1,TRBV28,.,TGTGCCAGCAGTGCATGGACAGGGGAAGAGACCCAGTACTTC,CASSAWTGEETQYF
TRBJ1-5,TRBD1,TRBV7-2,.,TGTGCCAGCAGCTTTAACCCCCAGAGGGGGCATCAGCCCCAGCATTTT,CASSFNPQRGHQPQHF
TRBJ2-1,.,TRBV29-1,.,TGCAGCGGTAGAGGGGGTTTCTCCTACAATGAGCAGTTCTTC,CSGRGGFSYNEQFF
TRBJ1-4,TRBD1,TRBV9,.,TGTGCCAGCAGCGTAACCCCCGGGACAGTATACGAAAAACTGTTTTTT,CASSVTPGTVYEKLFF
TRBJ1-5,.,TRBV5-1,few,TGCGCCAGCAGCCTCAAAGGACTCGACAATCAGCCCCAGCATTTT,CASSLKGLDNQPQHF
TRBJ2-1,TRBD2,TRBV7-9,.,TGTGCCAGCAGCTTGGGGACTAGCACCTACAATGAGCAGTTCTTC,CASSLGTSTYNEQFF
TRBJ1-4,.,TRBV6-5,.,TGTGCCAGCAGTTACTCTATTTTAGGGGATGAAAAACTGTTTTTT,CASSYSILGDEKLFF
TRBJ1-6,TRBD1,TRBV28,.,TGTGCCAGCAGTGGGACAGGCCCAGGAAATTCTTCACCCCTCCACTTT,CASSGTGPGNSSPLHF
TRBJ1-5,.,TRBV30,.,TGTGCCTGGAGTGTGACACTCAGTCAGCCCCAGCATTTT,CAWSVTLSQPQHF
TRBJ2-7,.,TRBV19,few,TGTGCCAGTAGTATTAAGGGAGGAGTGGGCGAGCAGTACTTC,CASSIKGGVGEQYF
TRBJ2-2,.,TRBV19,.,TGTGCCAGTGCGTACCTCACCGGGGAGCTGTTTTTT,CASAYLTGELFF
TRBJ2-5,.,TRBV28,.,TGTGCCAGCAGTTTATCGGATGGCGGAGGGACCCAGTACTTC,CASSLSDGGGTQYF
TRBJ2-7,.,TRBV6-6,.,TGTGCCAGCAGCCCCTACTCTACCTACGAGCAGTACTTC,CASSPYSTYEQYF
TRBJ1-2,.,TRBV13,.,TGTGCCAGCAGCTTAACCAGGAACTATGGCTACACCTTC,CASSLTRNYGYTF
TRBJ1-2,.,TRBV19,many,TGTGCCAGTAGTATATCTGGGACATGGAACTATGGCTACACCTTC,CASSISGTWNYGYTF
TRBJ1-4,.,TRBV7-9,.,TGTGCCAGCAGCTTACAACAGGGTTGGGAAAAACTGTTTTTT,CASSLQQGWEKLFF
TRBJ1-2,TRBD1,TRBV30,.,TGTGCCTGGGGCGGACAGGGCCTTCGAGGCTACACCTTC,CAWGGQGLRGYTF
TRBJ2-7,.,TRBV2,.,TGTGCCAGCAGTGACCCCGGGGAGAGATCCTACGAGCAGTACTTC,CASSDPGERSYEQYF
TRBJ2-1,TRBD1,TRBV19,.,TGTGCCAGTAGTATTGGGACAGGGGTTTACAATGAGCAGTTCTTC,CASSIGTGVYNEQFF
TRBJ2-1,TRBD2,TRBV3-1/TRBV3-2,.,TGTGCCAGCAGCCTCCCCCTAGCGGGAGGGGACAATGAGCAGTTCTTC,CASSLPLAGGDNEQFF
TRBJ1-2,TRBD1,TRBV19,.,TGTGCCAGTAGTCCTGGGACAGCCTCGGGTCATGGCTACACCTTC,CASSPGTASGHGYTF
TRBJ1-6,.,TRBV30,.,TGTGCCTGGAGCCACACAGGGATCGGAAATTCACCCCTCCACTTT,CAWSHTGIGNSPLHF